The T cell receptor (beta chain) under discussion was sequenced for a study of OX40 agonist ivuxolimab in advanced cancers. Study-wide context: Patients received intravenous ivuxolimab every 2 weeks at 0.01 to 10 mg/kg. At 65% to 85% male, the cohort had a mean age of about 60 years, ranging from about 23 to 80.

The method was immunoSEQ multiplex PCR; TCRdb's version includes in-frame clones alone and lacks a portion of them. The sample yields over 95,000 clones, around 90% seen once. This CDR3 spans 19 amino acids. Germline CDR1 SNHLY, CDR2 FYNNEI. J lost 6 bases, V lost 3 bases, and 16 bases had no gene match. Sequences were derived from CD4+ or CD8+ T cells sorted from blood, sampled in a trial of the OX40 agonist ivuxolimab. This chain connects TRBV2 to TRBJ2-2, with 10 nucleotides matching TRBD2. The source is an adult with an advanced solid tumor such as melanoma, head and neck, liver or kidney cancer. Here the CDR3 reads CASSEAGLAPARTAGELFF. CDR3 nucleotide sequence: TGTGCCAGCAGTGAGGCGGGACTAGCGCCTGCAAGGACAGCCGGGGAGCTGTTTTTT.